This T cell receptor (beta chain) is drawn from a study of shared clonotypes between healthy human individuals. The repertoire was sequenced with immunoSEQ multiplex PCR; TCRdb's copy has only in-frame clones and lacks some. The table records 450,000 to 600,000 clones, roughly 78% of them present only once. V lost 0 bases, J lost 0 bases, and 10 bases lay in between. There are 16 residues in the CDR3. Germline CDR1 SGDLS, CDR2 YYNGEE. The chain has TRBV9 and TRBJ2-1, with D possibly called TRBD1 or TRBD2 (5 bases each). Sequencing used PBMCs. The TCR was taken from a woman in her thirties or forties in good health. Some clones in this sample may be carry-over from other donors' samples. CDR3 region: CASSVGGIGSYNEQFF. CDR3 nucleotides: TGTGCCAGCAGCGTAGGGGGGATTGGCTCCTACAATGAGCAGTTCTTC.